This T cell receptor (beta chain) was retrieved from a study of response to subunit inactivated influenza vaccine. TCRdb used MiXCR to reprocess the RT-PCR reads, holding one entry per CDR3 protein. This sample has around 530,000 distinct CDR3 sequences, with 10% to 15% found just once. Study-wide points: The authors offered the suggestion that each seasonal influenza vaccination recruits few new T cells.

In this sample, this clonotype turned up a few times. Its antigen is not identified. The clonotype comes from a man aged 45 to 65 who received an inactivated influenza vaccine. Here the sequenced sample was PBMCs from blood, taken on the day of vaccination.

The CDR3 DNA is TGTGCCAGCAGTGAAGGGGACACCCAAGAGACCCAGTACTTC. This gives the protein CASSEGDTQETQYF. The chain employs TRBV2 and TRBJ2-5, with D maybe TRBD1 (6 bases). Trimming pared 1 base from V and 1 base from J, leaving 7 bases between. The CDR3 consists of 14 residues. Germline CDR1 SNHLY, CDR2 FYNNEI. The complete variable domain, with remaining parts taken from reference TRBV2 and TRBJ2-5, reads EPEVTQTPSHQVTQMGQEVILRCVPISNHLYFYWYRQILGQKVEFLVSFYNNEISEKSEIFDDQFSVERPDGSNFTLKIRSTKLEDSAMYFCASSEGDTQETQYFGPGTRLLVL.